The 21 T cell receptor beta chains presented below share a single source sample, sequenced in a study of T-cell memory formation after mild COVID-19. TCRdb re-called the 5' RACE reads through MiXCR, storing one row per CDR3 protein. The sample comprises approximately 200,000 distinct CDR3 sequences, around 15% of which are singletons, and around 1.9% rests with the top ten. The specimen sequenced was PBMCs or a T cell subset sorted from them (not recorded which). The receptors originated from an adult woman who had mild COVID-19 (a few samples of this study predate the infection). Cell type and time point are not known.

This chain links TRBV20-1 with TRBJ2-4; no firm D call. The CDR3 runs 13 residues. V lost 7 bases and J 0 bases, leaving 10 bases between the germline ends. Germline loops: CDR1 DFQATT, CDR2 SNEGSKA (reference sequence). CDR3 region: CSVEALAKNIQYF. The CDR3 DNA sequence: TGCAGTGTCGAGGCACTAGCCAAAAACATTCAGTACTTC.

This chain links TRBV12-3 or TRBV12-4 with TRBJ1-1; D gene unclear. The CDR3 has 12 residues. Trimming cost V 4 bases and J 6 bases, with 9 bases left between them. The CDR3 DNA follows: TGTGCCAGCAGTTCCGGAGGAGCTGAAGCTTTCTTT. Protein sequence: CASSSGGAEAFF.

This sequence joins TRBV7-3 and TRBJ2-7; the D gene could be TRBD1 or TRBD2 (6 bases each). From germline, CDR1 is SGHTA and CDR2 FQGTGA. The germline V and J ends were trimmed by 3 bases and 1 base, with 13 bases remaining between them. The CDR3 is 15 amino acids. The DNA for the CDR3 is TGTGCCAGCAGCTTGGCGGGACACATTTCCTACGAGCAGTACTTC. This codes for CASSLAGHISYEQYF.

The chain combines TRBV6-5 with TRBJ2-1; TRBD2 matches at 8 bases. The CDR3 has 17 amino acids. In germline, CDR1 is MNHEY, CDR2 SVGAGI. The V gene end was trimmed by 7 bases and the J gene end by 9 bases; junction bases not matched to a gene: 20. The CDR3 spells CASTPGGGGRPRGEQFF. For the CDR3, the DNA is TGTGCCAGCACCCCCGGTGGGGGCGGGAGGCCGCGGGGTGAGCAGTTCTTC.

The chain joins TRBV18 to TRBJ2-6, with a possible D match to TRBD1 (6 bases). The ends were cut back, 3 bases at V and 4 bases at J, with 10 bases in the middle. The CDR3 is made up of 15 amino acids. CDR1 and CDR2 from the germline V gene are KGHSH and LQKENI. CDR3 sequence (DNA): TGTGCCAGCTCACCGTGGACAGAGGGGGCCAACGTCCTGACTTTC. Amino acids: CASSPWTEGANVLTF.

This clonotype has only a few counts. The chain joins TRBV18 to TRBJ1-1; 7 bases match TRBD1. Germline V gene data show CDR1 as KGHSH and CDR2 as LQKENI. The CDR3 has 16 residues. The V and J ends lost 2 bases and 3 bases, in that order; junction bases with no gene match: 9. CDR3 sequence: CASSPVQGVKDTEAFF. CDR3 nucleotides: TGTGCCAGCTCACCAGTGCAGGGGGTTAAGGACACTGAAGCTTTCTTT.

V is TRBV5-1 and J is TRBJ2-2; D may be TRBD2 (5 bases). V was clipped by 2 bases and J by 2 bases, with 10 bases between them. This CDR3 region has 15 residues. CDR1 is SGHRS, CDR2 YFSETQ, per germline. This CDR3 reads CASSLRRDNTGELFF. CDR3 DNA sequence: TGCGCCAGCAGCTTAAGACGGGATAACACCGGGGAGCTGTTTTTT.

This clonotype occurred a few times. The CDR3 DNA is TGCAGCGCCCCACAGGGGGCACGCGAGCAGTTCTTC. This codes for CSAPQGAREQFF. V is TRBV29-1 and J is TRBJ2-1; 9 positions agree with TRBD1. Per germline, CDR1 SQVTM and CDR2 ANQGSEA. The CDR3 has 12 residues. After removal of 7 bases from V and 10 bases from J, the junction contained 8 bases not matched to a gene.

The table lists this clonotype with many counts. V gene TRBV9 combines with J gene TRBJ2-5; D might be TRBD2 (5 bases). This CDR3 comprises 15 residues. Trimming stripped 5 bases from V and 4 bases from J, with 18 bases between. From germline, CDR1 is SGDLS and CDR2 YYNGEE. The CDR3 sequence: CASSARRYDGETQYF. Here the CDR3 DNA reads TGTGCCAGCAGTGCCAGGAGGTATGATGGAGAGACCCAGTACTTC.

The V gene is TRBV4-1, the J gene TRBJ2-1, with D perhaps being TRBD1 or TRBD2 (5 bases each). The CDR3 length is 12 residues. The germline V gene encodes CDR1 MGHRA and CDR2 YSYEKL. V lost 1 base and J lost 13, with 11 bases in between. The CDR3 bases are TGCGCCAGCAGCCAAGTAAATAGGGACCAGTTCTTC. Translating it yields CASSQVNRDQFF.

This clonotype has ten or more counts. The CDR3 region is CASSLNSEMNTEAFF. The DNA of the CDR3 is TGCGCCAGCAGCTTGAATTCGGAGATGAACACTGAAGCTTTCTTT. The rearrangement joins TRBV5-1 to TRBJ1-1; no clear D gene. CDR1 is SGHRS, CDR2 YFSETQ, per germline. The CDR3 runs to 15 residues. V was trimmed by 1 base and J by 0 bases, leaving 10 bases between them.

This clonotype was seen only a few times. The rearrangement links TRBV11-2 to TRBJ2-1; the match to TRBD2 covers 12 bases. The CDR3 is 15 amino acids. CDR1 is SGHAT and CDR2 is FQNNGV in the germline V gene. The V and J ends lost 5 bases and 8 bases, in that order; junction bases with no gene match: 7. DNA for the CDR3: TGTGCCAGCAGCCCCCCGGGACTAGCGGGCCATGAGCAGTTCTTC. This encodes CASSPPGLAGHEQFF.

This clonotype was seen more than once but under ten times. The V call is TRBV13, the J call TRBJ2-3; 11 nucleotides match TRBD2. There are 17 residues in the CDR3. V gave up 5 bases and J gave up 0 bases; unmatched junction bases: 7. The germline gives CDR1 PRHDT, CDR2 FYEKMQ (reference sequence). CDR3 in amino acids: CASSTQTSGISTDTQYF. The CDR3 DNA reads as TGTGCCAGCAGCACACAGACTAGCGGGATCAGCACAGATACGCAGTATTTT.

The V and J genes are TRBV10-3 and TRBJ2-5; 7 bases align to TRBD2. V shed 4 bases and J 2 bases; nucleotides not matched to a gene: 1. Germline V lookup: CDR1 ENHRY, CDR2 SYGVKD. The length of the CDR3 is 13 residues. CDR3 amino acids: CAISGLAQETQYF. CDR3 DNA: TGTGCCATCAGTGGACTAGCACAAGAGACCCAGTACTTC.

This clonotype was seen at least ten times. This chain joins TRBV18 and TRBJ2-5; D unresolved. The V gene's germline CDR1 is KGHSH and CDR2 LQKENI. This CDR3 has 14 amino acids. V gave up 4 bases and J gave up 1 base, with 10 bases separating them. CDR3 coding DNA: TGTGCCAGCTCACTGGGAAGCCTCCAAGAGACCCAGTACTTC. Its protein is CASSLGSLQETQYF.

This clonotype has more than one count but fewer than ten. The chain recombines TRBV9 with TRBJ2-7, with 10 bases lining up with TRBD1. The CDR3 is made up of 15 amino acids. V lost 4 bases, J lost 2 bases, and 6 bases stayed unmatched. CDR1 and CDR2 from the germline V gene are SGDLS and YYNGEE. CDR3 bases: TGTGCCAGCAGCCCACGGGACAGGGGCCCCTACGAGCAGTACTTC. Translating it yields CASSPRDRGPYEQYF. Variable domain in full (rest from reference TRBV9 and TRBJ2-7): DSGVTQTPKHLITATGQRVTLRCSPRSGDLSVYWYQQSLDQGLQFLIQYYNGEERAKGNILERFSAQQFPDLHSELNLSSLELGDSALYFCASSPRDRGPYEQYFGPGTRLTVT.

This sequence joins TRBV5-6 and TRBJ2-7, with a possible D match to TRBD1 (6 bases). Germline CDR1 SGHDT, CDR2 YYEEEE. The CDR3 totals 13 residues. Trimming cost V 3 bases and J 3 bases, with 10 bases left between them. As DNA, the CDR3 is TGTGCCAGCAGCTCCGGGACAAACTACGAGCAGTACTTC. Its protein product is CASSSGTNYEQYF.

Comment on this clonotype: One junction end disagrees with the germline gene, perhaps due to a read error. The gene calls are TRBV12-3 or TRBV12-4 and TRBJ2-1; a possible D gene is TRBD2 (6 bases). The CDR3 consists of 11 residues. The CDR3 nucleotides are TGTGCCAGCAGTTTTCCGGGGACTCCGCTTTTC. It specifies CASSFPGTPLF.

This clonotype was detected only a few times. The V and J genes are TRBV10-3 and TRBJ1-3, with D possibly being TRBD1 (5 bases). This CDR3 has 14 amino acids. CDR1 ENHRY and CDR2 SYGVKD come from the germline V gene. V lost 3 bases to trimming and J lost 4 bases, with 10 bases between them. The CDR3 reads CAISEEGKGNTIYF. In DNA form, the CDR3 reads TGTGCCATCAGTGAAGAGGGGAAGGGAAACACCATATATTTT.

The gene calls are TRBV12-3 or TRBV12-4 and TRBJ1-1, with TRBD1 matching over 7 bases. The CDR3 runs to 14 residues. With 5 bases clipped from V and 1 base from J, the junction kept 4 bases outside the gene matches. This CDR3 is CASSHRGPNTEAFF. The CDR3 DNA follows: TGTGCCAGCAGTCACAGGGGCCCGAACACTGAAGCTTTCTTT.

In the case of this clonotype: Mismatch with germline at one junction end may stem from a read error. V is TRBV7-7 and J is TRBJ2-5; D may be TRBD2 (5 bases). Per germline, CDR1 SSHAT and CDR2 FNYEAQ (reference sequence). The CDR3 contains 15 residues. As DNA, the CDR3 is TGTGCTAGCAGCTTAAGCGGAACGAGCCAAGAGACCCAGTACTTC. Translated: CASSLSGTSQETQYF.